The clone carrying this TCR beta chain came up once. The sample belongs to a study of blood T cell repertoires in COVID-19. Study in general: Acute and convalescent COVID-19 samples came from the United States, Italy and Spain. T cells, B-cell-depleted T cells, or PBMCs provided the cDNA or gDNA that served as material.

J was trimmed by 5 bases and V by 6 bases; bases with no gene match: 9. The CDR3 loop spans 16 amino acids. Looked up from germline, CDR1 is SEHNR and CDR2 is FQNEAQ (reference sequence). Authors' analysis steps: Reference gene primers were amplified, and this amplification served to estimate nucleated cell counts. TCRdb's table, derived via immunoSEQ multiplex PCR, lists solely in-frame clones and lacks some. V and J calls and clone size are copied from that table; D and trimming were computed from the DNA. This table has 100,000 to 150,000 clones, around nine tenths appearing once. The gene calls are TRBV7-9 and TRBJ2-5, with TRBD2 matching 13 bases. This receptor was identified in a woman aged 80 or over with acute or convalescent COVID-19. The sequenced material came from peripheral blood. The CDR3 nucleotides read TGTGCCAGCAGAGTTGGGACTAGCGGGGTGGTGGAGACCCAGTACTTC. It is translated as CASRVGTSGVVETQYF.